This T cell receptor beta chain was sequenced in a study of neurological immune-mediated disorders. The CDR3 length is 15 residues. Deletions cut 0 bases from V and 2 bases from J, with 8 bases between. Germline assignment: CDR1 LNHNV and CDR2 YYDKDF (reference sequence). General study points: None of the CDR3 amino acid sequences of expanded clones recurred across subjects, suggesting private repertoires in all groups.

This clonotype was observed at least ten times. Its antigen is unidentified. With 10-nucleotide random UMIs, 5'RACE was used to make the cDNA. TCRdb reprocessed the 5' RACE reads via MiXCR and lists one record per CDR3 protein. The sample consists of approximately 50,000 distinct CDR3 sequences, approximately 10% of them appearing once. The source material was PBMCs. The receptor's source is a man aged 70-80 years with HTLV-1-associated myelopathy (HAM/TSP). This chain links TRBV15 with TRBJ2-1; D possibly corresponds to TRBD2 (6 bases). CDR3 region: CATSREASAYNEQFF. CDR3 DNA: TGTGCCACCAGCAGAGAGGCTAGCGCCTACAATGAGCAGTTCTTC.